The clone carrying this T cell receptor beta chain showed up just once. The sample originates from a study of blood T cell repertoires in COVID-19. Clones were sequenced by immunoSEQ multiplex PCR, and TCRdb holds only the in-frame ones, with some missing. The table shows about 69,000 clones, with approximately 86% occurring only once. The ends lost 8 bases at V and 2 bases at J; junction bases unmatched: 4. CDR1 is MDHEN and CDR2 is SYDVKM in the germline V gene. The CDR3 is 13 residues long. This receptor was identified in a man in his forties with COVID-19, enrolled during active disease. The sample was peripheral blood. This chain uses TRBV28 with TRBJ2-3, with 7 bases fitting TRBD1. The DNA for the CDR3 is TGTGCCAGCCTGGGACAGAACACAGATACGCAGTATTTT. This sequence encodes CASLGQNTDTQYF.